This TCR beta chain is from a study of blood T cell repertoires in COVID-19. Study-wide context: Collection of acute and convalescent COVID-19 samples took place in the United States, Italy and Spain. Sample material is recorded as cDNA or gDNA derived from T cells, B-cell-depleted T cells, or PBMCs.

Generated by immunoSEQ multiplex PCR, the TCRdb table keeps only in-frame clones and is missing some. Among 160,000 or so clones listed, 84% were seen once. Participants, roughly 18 to 90 years old, spanned some 23 US areas. V trimming: 0 bases; J trimming: 9 bases; junction bases outside the gene matches: 4. This CDR3 has 15 residues. CDR1 is SNHLY, CDR2 FYNNEI, per germline. The receptor was isolated from a woman aged 45-65 years who had recovered from COVID-19. Sequenced sample: PBMCs or T cells enriched from blood (not recorded which). The V and J genes are TRBV2 and TRBJ2-1, with 11 bases aligning to TRBD1. The CDR3 nucleotides are TGTGCCAGCAGTGAAGCGCGGACAGGGGGCTTTGAGCAGTTCTTC. It is translated as CASSEARTGGFEQFF.